This TCR beta chain was observed in a study of blood T cell repertoires in COVID-19 (dated by TCRdb to 2018 to 2020). About the study as a whole: Samples covering the acute and convalescent phases of COVID-19 were provided by collaborators in the United States, Italy and Spain. Nearly every sample came with metadata listing a de-identified subject ID, COVID-19 status, age in years and sex. Where available, HLA class I and class II types were taken from metadata supplied by the sample provider and were not determined by assay-based typing. The material from the prospective study consisted of cDNA or gDNA derived from T cells, B-cell-depleted T cells, or PBMCs. The samples were drawn from the first 160 participants of the ongoing ImmuneRACE study and from over 950 subjects provided by 6 global collaborators. The repertoires were released in a freely available public database intended as a resource for research on the immune response to SARS-CoV-2. The dataset comprised deeply sampled blood TCRbeta repertoires from subjects exposed to, actively infected with, or recovered from COVID-19.

CDR1 and CDR2 (SSHAT, FNYEAQ) derive from the germline V gene (reference sequence). Unmatched junction bases come to 9, with V trimmed by 5 bases and J by 5 bases. There are 15 amino acids in the CDR3, from cysteine to phenylalanine inclusive. The retained sequence is limited to the CDR3, 45 bases, with the frame set at the first base. The immunoSEQ Assay, a bias-controlled multiplex PCR, was used to amplify TCRbeta CDR3 regions from genomic DNA. On the authors' methods: Within the assay, amplification of reference gene primers was used to estimate how many nucleated cells each sample contained. To quantify the absolute abundance of each unique TCRbeta CDR3 rearrangement, sequence reads were collapsed and filtered. For each sample, productive Simpson clonality was calculated by taking the square root of Simpson's diversity index across productive rearrangements. TCRdb took this table from immuneACCESS and kept in-frame rearrangements with V and J called. Such tables lack part of the clones; where checked against another copy, unresolved V genes explain under half of the gap, and the rest is unexplained. V and J calls plus clone size are reproduced from that table; the DNA served to infer D and trimming. Within this sample are hundreds of thousands of clones, with about 79% of them counted one time only. The ten largest make up roughly 9.8% of the sample.

With respect to this clone: Its antigen is not yet known. No much larger clone exists at a distance of one base, and base qualities are not known.

Whole blood was collected in K2EDTA tubes by collaborating institutions according to the institutions' own protocols. For TCRbeta analysis, collaborators shipped samples as frozen whole blood, isolated PBMCs, or DNA extracted from either of those sample types. General study outcomes and caveats: Clinical and demographic metadata were provided uncurated, with the amount varying by source and participant.

Source material: peripheral blood. The chain is encoded by TRBV7-7 joined to TRBJ2-5, with TRBD1 matching 9 junction bases. The sequence derives from a man at least 80 years old with acute or convalescent COVID-19. The CDR3 protein: CASSPGQGRTETQYF. The sequence in DNA is TGTGCCAGCAGCCCAGGACAGGGGCGCACGGAGACCCAGTACTTC.